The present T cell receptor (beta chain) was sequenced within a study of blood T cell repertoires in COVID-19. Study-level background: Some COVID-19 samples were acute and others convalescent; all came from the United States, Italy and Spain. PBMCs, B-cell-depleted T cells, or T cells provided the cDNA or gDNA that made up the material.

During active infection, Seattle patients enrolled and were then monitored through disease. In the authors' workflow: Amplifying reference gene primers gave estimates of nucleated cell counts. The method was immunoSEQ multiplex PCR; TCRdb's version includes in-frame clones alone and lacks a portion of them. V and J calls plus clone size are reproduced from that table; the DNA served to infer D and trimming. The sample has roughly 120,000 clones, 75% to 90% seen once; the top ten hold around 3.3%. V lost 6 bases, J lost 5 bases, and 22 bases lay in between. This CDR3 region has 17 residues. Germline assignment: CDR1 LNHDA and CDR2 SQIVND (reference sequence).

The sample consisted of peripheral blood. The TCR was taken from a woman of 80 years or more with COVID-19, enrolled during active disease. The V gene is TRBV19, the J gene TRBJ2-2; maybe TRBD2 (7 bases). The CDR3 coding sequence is TGTGCCAGTAGGGAGCAGCGGGACATATCCGGGACCGGGGAGCTGTTTTTT. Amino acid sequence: CASREQRDISGTGELFF. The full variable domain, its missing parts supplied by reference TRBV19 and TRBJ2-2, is DGGITQSPKYLFRKEGQNVTLSCEQNLNHDAMYWYRQDPGQGLRLIYYSQIVNDFQKGDIAEGYSVSREKKESFPLTVTSAQKNPTAFYLCASREQRDISGTGELFFGEGSRLTVL.